These 8 T cell receptor beta chains were all obtained from the same sample, sequenced in a study of T cell repertoires in cytomegalovirus infection (dated by TCRdb to between 2018 and 2020). This specimen's treatment or condition label, per the study, means: in vitro stimulation with specific CMV peptide epitopes to enrich CMV-specific T cells. Sequencing took place on an Illumina HiSeq 1500. The public reads were reanalyzed by TCRdb: fastp trimming at Q25, MiXCR alignment, in-frame beta chains only. Rows are unified per CDR3 protein, each entry keeping the most common DNA and genes. Here the sample has a few hundred thousand distinct CDR3 sequences; 35% to 50% occur a single time. The top ten clonotypes cover roughly 50% of the sample. The antigens of these receptors remain unknown. This sample comprised cultured PBMCs, obtained from culture after CMV antigen stimulation. The receptors here all came from a human donor in good health (CMV status not recorded). Some clones in this sample may be carry-over from other donors' samples.

This clonotype was counted a few times. The chain couples TRBV7-2 to TRBJ1-5; the D is unclear. Germline assignment: CDR1 SGHTA and CDR2 FQGNSA. Trimming took 5 bases from V and 9 from J, leaving 11 bases between them. The CDR3 covers 12 residues. The DNA of the CDR3 is TGTGCCAGCAGCCGGGATACCGGGCCCCAGCATTTT. Translated: CASSRDTGPQHF.

This chain links TRBV3-1 with TRBJ1-2, with D possibly TRBD1 on 5 matching bases. Trimming pared 0 bases from V and 8 bases from J, leaving 19 bases between. The CDR3 loop spans 16 amino acids. Germline assignment: CDR1 LGHDT and CDR2 YNNKEL (reference sequence). CDR3 amino acids: CASSQDRGTRGGGYTF. The CDR3 nucleotides are TGTGCCAGCAGCCAAGATAGGGGAACCCGGGGAGGCGGCTACACCTTC.

CDR3 nucleotides: TGTGCCAGCACGGGAGACAGGGTGGATGGCTACACCTTC. This sequence encodes CASTGDRVDGYTF. The V gene is TRBV9, the J gene TRBJ1-2; 7 positions agree with TRBD1. CDR1 and CDR2 (germline): SGDLS, YYNGEE. The CDR3 is made up of 13 amino acids. Losses at the gene ends were 6 bases for V and 6 bases for J; bases not matched to a gene: 8.

This clonotype was observed a handful of times. The chain employs TRBV6-1 and TRBJ2-4; D not resolved. The germline CDR1 and CDR2 sequences are MNHNS and SASEGT. V was trimmed by 8 bases and J by 11 bases, leaving 10 bases between them. The CDR3 length is 10 residues. DNA of the CDR3: TGTGCCAGCTCAGTCTCTGTTCAGTACTTC. This sequence encodes CASSVSVQYF.

This clonotype occurred a few times. This chain connects TRBV27 to TRBJ1-1, with a tentative D call TRBD1 (5 bases). Trimming removed 6 bases at V and 1 base at J, with 9 bases between. CDR1 is MNHEY, CDR2 SMNVEV, per germline (reference sequence). The length of the CDR3 is 13 residues. CDR3 in DNA: TGTGCCAGCAGGACCCAGGGGAACACTGAAGCTTTCTTT. This translates into CASRTQGNTEAFF.

The chain is built from TRBV11-2 and TRBJ2-1; the D is unclear. The CDR3 totals 13 residues. V was shortened by 3 bases and J by 9 bases, with 12 bases between the two germline ends. From germline, CDR1 is SGHAT and CDR2 FQNNGV. This CDR3 reads CASSFPPLSEQFF. CDR3 DNA: TGTGCCAGCAGCTTTCCCCCTCTTAGTGAGCAGTTCTTC. The whole variable domain, filled in from reference TRBV11-2 and TRBJ2-1, reads EAGVAQSPRYKIIEKRQSVAFWCNPISGHATLYWYQQILGQGPKLLIQFQNNGVVDDSQLPKDRFSAERLKGVDSTLKIQPAKLEDSAVYLCASSFPPLSEQFFGPGTRLTVL.

V is TRBV5-6 and J is TRBJ2-6; D is ambiguous. This CDR3 is 14 amino acids long. Trimming shortened V by 3 bases and J by 4 bases, and 8 bases separated the two germline ends. Germline V gene data show CDR1 as SGHDT and CDR2 as YYEEEE. The CDR3 loop reads CASSYGVGANVLTF. CDR3 coding DNA: TGTGCCAGCAGCTATGGGGTAGGGGCCAACGTCCTGACTTTC.

The chain couples TRBV19 to TRBJ2-1; weak D call: TRBD2 (7 bases). V was shortened by 3 bases and J by 2 bases, with 11 bases between the two germline ends. CDR1 is LNHDA and CDR2 is SQIVND in the germline V gene (reference sequence). The CDR3 has 15 amino acids. Here the CDR3 DNA reads TGTGCCAGTAGTATCTACGGGGGGCCCTACAATGAGCAGTTCTTC. Its translation: CASSIYGGPYNEQFF.